The 9 T cell receptor beta chains below come from one sample, sequenced in a study of T cell responses to AZD1222 COVID-19 vaccine. The repertoire was sequenced with immunoSEQ multiplex PCR; TCRdb's copy has only in-frame clones and lacks some. This table holds 150,000 to 200,000 clones, roughly 91% found once. The sample consisted of peripheral blood, taken on day 0 of AZD1222 vaccination. All receptors derive from an adult in good health.

The chain carries TRBV28 and TRBJ2-7, with 11 nucleotides matching TRBD1. The trim removed 3 bases at V and 7 bases at J, leaving 5 bases unmatched. The CDR3 sequence is 14 residues long. Germline CDR1 is MDHEN and CDR2 is SYDVKM. The CDR3 here is CASSFPDRGQEQYF. In DNA form, the CDR3 reads TGTGCCAGCAGTTTCCCGGACAGGGGGCAGGAGCAGTACTTC.

The genes are TRBV5-4 and TRBJ1-2, with D hard to call. V lost 4 bases, J lost 7 bases, and 14 bases lay in between. The germline CDR1 and CDR2 sequences are SGHNT and YYREEE (reference sequence). The CDR3 has 13 residues. CDR3 DNA: TGTGCCAGCAGCCCTGGGGTGAACGGTGGCTACACCTTC. Translating it yields CASSPGVNGGYTF.

The chain joins TRBV5-6 to TRBJ1-2; D is perhaps TRBD1 (6 bases). Germline V gene sequence: CDR1 SGHDT, CDR2 YYEEEE. V was clipped by 5 bases and J by 2 bases, with 13 bases between them. The CDR3 contains 14 residues. The CDR3 region has the DNA TGTGCCAGCAGTCAACAGGGCCCAAACTATGGCTACACCTTC. It yields the protein CASSQQGPNYGYTF.

This rearrangement joins TRBV5-4 to TRBJ2-7, with 13 nucleotides matching TRBD2. V shed 4 bases and J 3 bases; nucleotides not matched to a gene: 4. The CDR3 has 15 residues. Germline CDR1 and CDR2: SGHNT and YYREEE (reference sequence). The CDR3 region has the DNA TGTGCCAGCAGCCCCGGACTAGCGGGAGTCTACGAGCAGTACTTC. Protein product: CASSPGLAGVYEQYF.

The chain recombines TRBV5-1 with TRBJ2-1; 7 bases match TRBD2. This CDR3 is built from 15 residues. V shed 1 base and J 3 bases; nucleotides not matched to a gene: 4. The germline CDR1 and CDR2 sequences are SGHRS and YFSETQ. For the CDR3, the DNA is TGCGCCAGCAGCTTGTTCGGCGGGAGCTACAATGAGCAGTTCTTC. Its protein is CASSLFGGSYNEQFF.

J is TRBJ2-7 and V is TRBV5-1, with no clear D. CDR1 and CDR2 (germline): SGHRS, YFSETQ. Trimming stripped 0 bases from V and 3 bases from J, with 10 bases between. The CDR3 extends over 14 amino acids. This chain's CDR3 is CASSLGGRIYEQYF. CDR3 DNA: TGCGCCAGCAGCTTGGGCGGCAGGATCTACGAGCAGTACTTC.

V usage is TRBV9 and J usage is TRBJ2-1; 7 nucleotides agree with TRBD2. This CDR3 has 15 amino acids. After removal of 0 bases from V and 6 bases from J, the junction contained 6 bases not matched to a gene. The germline CDR1 and CDR2 sequences are SGDLS and YYNGEE. The CDR3 loop is CASSVAGGAGNEQFF. The CDR3 region has the DNA TGTGCCAGCAGCGTAGCGGGAGGAGCTGGCAATGAGCAGTTCTTC.

The genes are TRBV18 and TRBJ2-2, with TRBD1 matching 7 bases. This CDR3 contains 17 residues. In germline, CDR1 is KGHSH, CDR2 LQKENI. J gave up 4 bases and V 2 bases, and 10 bases lay outside the gene matches. The CDR3 DNA follows: TGTGCCAGCTCACCAAGGATTGCACAGGGGATCACCGGGGAGCTGTTTTTT. Translating it yields CASSPRIAQGITGELFF.

Of note for this clone: A junction end diverges from the germline sequence, so it may reflect a read error. The genes are TRBV6-7 and TRBJ2-7; TRBD1 is a possible D gene (5 bases). TRBV6-7 is noted as an ORF with a role that remains uncertain. CDR3 length: 17 residues. Here the CDR3 DNA reads TGTGCCGGCAGTCTTGATCTTCGGGTAGACAGCTCCTACGAGCAGTACTTC. This sequence encodes CAGSLDLRVDSSYEQYF.